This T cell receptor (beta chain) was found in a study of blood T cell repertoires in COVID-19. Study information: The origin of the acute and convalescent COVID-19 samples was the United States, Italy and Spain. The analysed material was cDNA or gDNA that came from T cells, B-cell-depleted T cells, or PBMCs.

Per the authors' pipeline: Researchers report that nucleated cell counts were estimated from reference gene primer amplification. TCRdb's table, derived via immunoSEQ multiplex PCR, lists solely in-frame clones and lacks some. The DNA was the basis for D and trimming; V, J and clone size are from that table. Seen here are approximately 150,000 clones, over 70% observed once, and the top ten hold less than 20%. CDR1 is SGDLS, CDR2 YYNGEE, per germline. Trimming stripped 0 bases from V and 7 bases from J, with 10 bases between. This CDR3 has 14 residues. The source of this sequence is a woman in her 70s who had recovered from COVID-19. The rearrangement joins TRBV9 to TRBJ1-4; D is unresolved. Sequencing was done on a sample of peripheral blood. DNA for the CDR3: TGTGCCAGCAGCGTAGGGGGAGGGTTTGAAAAACTGTTTTTT. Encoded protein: CASSVGGGFEKLFF.